This T cell receptor beta chain was recovered during a study of glioma-infiltrating T cells after dendritic cell vaccination (dated by TCRdb to about 2016). As for the study more broadly: The cohort included approximately 15 glioblastoma patients drawn from Phase I and II dendritic cell vaccination trials, of whom 9 were newly diagnosed and 6 had recurrent disease. Between about 2002 and 2013, the patients were given dendritic cell vaccination pulsed with autologous tumor lysate. Survival after dendritic cell vaccination was correlated with TCR sequencing metrics, such as TIL content and the overlap between tumor and blood repertoires. Each patient was given three intradermal dendritic cell vaccine injections, spaced two weeks apart, in the arm below the axilla. The vaccine was prepared from monocyte-derived dendritic cells that were cultured for roughly 7 days with IL-4 and GM-CSF and then pulsed overnight with autologous tumor lysate. Deep sequencing of TCR beta CDR3 regions was used to quantify tumor-infiltrating lymphocyte content and compare tumor and blood repertoires in dendritic cell-vaccinated glioblastoma patients. Overall study results and their limits: The cohort was small and heterogeneous, with few patients having full blood and tumor sets and even fewer initial-recurrent tumor pairs. The three-group TCR overlap response model was characterized as speculative, and prospective validation of the model was stated to be required. Longer time to progression and overall survival after dendritic cell vaccination were predicted by higher estimated pretreatment TIL content. No direct relationship between TCR clonality and survival was found, suggesting a diverse polyclonal response may matter.

Selection of patients required sufficient residual fresh-frozen tumor tissue and over two years of available survival data. An isocitrate dehydrogenase mutation was not carried by any of the glioblastoma patients, although molecular status was otherwise variable. PBMC were collected before vaccination, two weeks after the third vaccination, and at tumor progression if tumor progression occurred. The Qiagen DNeasy Blood extraction Kit was used to extract genomic DNA. Cut back by 3 bases and 0 bases, the V and J ends lie 6 bases apart. The germline V gene provides CDR1 SGHDN and CDR2 FVKESK. The CDR3 goes from the cysteine to the phenylalanine over 13 residues. The read is trimmed to its CDR3 DNA, 39 bases read in frame from base 1. Using the immunoSEQ assay, TCRB CDR3 regions were amplified from roughly 1.9 micrograms of genomic DNA, or from all available DNA when less than that was on hand. The multiplex PCR relied on 60 forward primers for TCR V beta segments and 13 reverse primers for J beta segments. To estimate the number of reads per starting template, synthetic control templates were added to each sample at limiting dilution. The Illumina HiSeq System generated 87 bp sequencing reads. Processing in the source paper ran as follows. PCR and sequencing errors were removed by a nearest neighbor algorithm that merged closely related sequences. TCR overlap was measured as the percentage of unique tumor TCR beta sequences also present in the same patient's peripheral blood. In its TCRdb copy, this immuneACCESS table keeps in-frame sequences only and misses some clones. Where compared with another copy, unresolved V genes explain less than half of these, and the others have no known cause. The V and J calls and clone size were taken over from that table, and D and trimming were inferred from the DNA. Within this sample are about 67,000 clones, with 81% of them counted one time only. 7.9% of the sample comes from the top ten.

With respect to this clone: The clone's antigen remains unknown. No much larger clonotype is one base removed from it; base qualities were not supplied.

The sequencing used blood, collected before dendritic cell vaccination. This chain joins TRBV14 to TRBJ2-7; perhaps TRBD1 is the D gene, with 5 bases matching. The TCR was taken from a human donor with glioblastoma. The encoded CDR3 is CASSQDNSYEQYF. The DNA sequence is given as TGTGCCAGCAGCCAGGACAACTCCTACGAGCAGTACTTC.